This T cell receptor (beta chain) was sequenced during a study of T cells in tumors after PD-1 blockade. Study details: Each patient got pembrolizumab 200 mg every 3 weeks or cemiplimab 350 mg every 2 weeks. Some patients also took daily vismodegib 150 mg during anti-PD-1 treatment. On average, peripheral blood gave approximately 120,000 TCR templates and 35,000 or so unique clonotypes.

Concerning this clone: Its antigen remains unknown.

The germline gives CDR1 ENHRY, CDR2 SYGVKD. The CDR3 loop spans 13 amino acids. V lost 2 bases and J lost 4; bases outside the gene matches: 0. Only in-frame clones appear in the TCRdb table, and some are missing; sequencing was by immunoSEQ multiplex PCR. This sample yields about 15,000 clones, of which roughly 87% are seen a single time; 20% to 25% belongs to the top ten. General study points: Blood contained roughly 43% of the tumor's TCR clonotypes.

This specimen was PBMCs, taken after anti-PD-1 treatment. The genes are TRBV10-3 and TRBJ2-5, with TRBD2 matching over 8 bases. This sequence was found in a human donor with basal cell carcinoma. The CDR3 coding sequence is TGTGCCATCAGTGAGCTAGCGGGAGAGACCCAGTACTTC. Its translation is CAISELAGETQYF.